What follows is one TCR beta chain and its context. Antigen specificity is unknown. This entry is derived from a study of PD-1 blockade in classical Hodgkin lymphoma. Regarding the study as a whole: By C4D1, CD4+ diversity increased significantly, especially in complete responders.

V shed 5 bases and J 1 base; nucleotides not matched to a gene: 9. Germline CDR1 PRHDT, CDR2 FYEKMQ (reference sequence). The CDR3 sequence is 17 residues long. TCRdb's table, derived via immunoSEQ multiplex PCR, lists solely in-frame clones and lacks some. The sample gives 40,000 to 65,000 clones, around nine tenths of which show up once; 6% to 7% is in the top ten. This sample's time point: cycle 4 day 1 (C4D1), after 6 weeks of nivolumab. All the patients suffered relapse after autologous stem cell transplantation, and brentuximab vedotin exposure differed. V usage is TRBV13 and J usage is TRBJ1-1; 11 positions match TRBD1. The sequencing used peripheral blood mononuclear cells (PBMCs), collected before the fourth cycle of nivolumab. The sequence was obtained from a human donor with classical Hodgkin lymphoma. The chain's CDR3 is CASSPTGQGGRNTEAFF. CDR3 bases: TGTGCCAGCAGCCCGACGGGACAGGGGGGCCGGAACACTGAAGCTTTCTTT.